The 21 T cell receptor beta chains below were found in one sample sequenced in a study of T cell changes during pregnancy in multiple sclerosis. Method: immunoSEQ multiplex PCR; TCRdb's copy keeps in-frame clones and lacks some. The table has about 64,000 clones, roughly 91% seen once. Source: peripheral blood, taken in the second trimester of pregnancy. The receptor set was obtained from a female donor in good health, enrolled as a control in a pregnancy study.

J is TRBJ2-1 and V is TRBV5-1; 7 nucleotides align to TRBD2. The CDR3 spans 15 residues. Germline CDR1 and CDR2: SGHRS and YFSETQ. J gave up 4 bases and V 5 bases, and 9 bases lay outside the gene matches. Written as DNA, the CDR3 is TGCGCCAGCAGAGCAGACGGGAGGCCTTACAATGAGCAGTTCTTC. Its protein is CASRADGRPYNEQFF. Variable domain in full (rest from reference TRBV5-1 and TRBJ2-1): KAGVTQTPRYLIKTRGQQVTLSCSPISGHRSVSWYQQTPGQGLQFLFEYFSETQRNKGNFPGRFSGRQFSNSRSEMNVSTLELGDSALYLCASRADGRPYNEQFFGPGTRLTVL.

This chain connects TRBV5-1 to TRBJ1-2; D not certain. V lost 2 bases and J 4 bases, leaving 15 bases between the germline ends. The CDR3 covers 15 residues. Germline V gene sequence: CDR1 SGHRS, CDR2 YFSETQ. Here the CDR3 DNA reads TGCGCCAGCAGCTTAGACTTAGTTCCGACCTATGGCTACACCTTC. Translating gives CASSLDLVPTYGYTF.

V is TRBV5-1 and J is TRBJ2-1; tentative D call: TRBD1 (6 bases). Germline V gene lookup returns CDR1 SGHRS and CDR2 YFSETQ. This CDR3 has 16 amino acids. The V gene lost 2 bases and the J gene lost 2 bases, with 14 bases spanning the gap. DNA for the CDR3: TGCGCCAGCAGCTTCATTCCGACAGGCCCCTACAATGAGCAGTTCTTC. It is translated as CASSFIPTGPYNEQFF. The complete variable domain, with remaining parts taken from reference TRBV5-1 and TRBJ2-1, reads KAGVTQTPRYLIKTRGQQVTLSCSPISGHRSVSWYQQTPGQGLQFLFEYFSETQRNKGNFPGRFSGRQFSNSRSEMNVSTLELGDSALYLCASSFIPTGPYNEQFFGPGTRLTVL.

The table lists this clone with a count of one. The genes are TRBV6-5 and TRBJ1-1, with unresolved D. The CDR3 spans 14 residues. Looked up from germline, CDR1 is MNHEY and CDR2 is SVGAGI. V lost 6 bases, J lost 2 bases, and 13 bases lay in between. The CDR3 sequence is CASSSPKLNTEAFF. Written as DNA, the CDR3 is TGTGCCAGCAGCTCACCCAAACTAAACACTGAAGCTTTCTTT.

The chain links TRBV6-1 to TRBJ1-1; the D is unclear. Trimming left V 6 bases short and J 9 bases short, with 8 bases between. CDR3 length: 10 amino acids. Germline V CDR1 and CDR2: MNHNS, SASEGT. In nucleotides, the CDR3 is TGTGCCAGCAGGGAGGGCAAAGCTTTCTTT. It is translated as CASREGKAFF.

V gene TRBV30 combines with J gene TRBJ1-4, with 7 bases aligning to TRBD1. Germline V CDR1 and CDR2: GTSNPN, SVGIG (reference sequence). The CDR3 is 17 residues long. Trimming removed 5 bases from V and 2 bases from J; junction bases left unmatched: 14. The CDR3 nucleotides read TGTGCCTGGGACAGGGTTTGGAAGGATGCGACTAATGAAAAACTGTTTTTT. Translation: CAWDRVWKDATNEKLFF.

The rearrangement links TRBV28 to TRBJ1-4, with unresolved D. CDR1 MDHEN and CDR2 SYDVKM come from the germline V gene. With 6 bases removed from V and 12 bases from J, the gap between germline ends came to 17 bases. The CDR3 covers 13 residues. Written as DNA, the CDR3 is TGTGCCAGCAGGACCTTTAGGGAGTGGCAACTGTTTTTT. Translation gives CASRTFREWQLFF.

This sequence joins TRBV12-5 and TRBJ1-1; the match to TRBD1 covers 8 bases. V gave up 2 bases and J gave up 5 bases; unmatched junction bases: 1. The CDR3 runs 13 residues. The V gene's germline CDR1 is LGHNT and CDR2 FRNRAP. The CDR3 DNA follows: TGTGCTAGTGGTTTGCGACAGGGGACTGAAGCTTTCTTT. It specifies CASGLRQGTEAFF. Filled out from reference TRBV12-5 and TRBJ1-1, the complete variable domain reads DARVTQTPRHKVTEMGQEVTMRCQPILGHNTVFWYRQTMMQGLELLAYFRNRAPLDDSGMPKDRFSAEMPDATLATLKIQPSEPRDSAVYFCASGLRQGTEAFFGQGTRLTVV.

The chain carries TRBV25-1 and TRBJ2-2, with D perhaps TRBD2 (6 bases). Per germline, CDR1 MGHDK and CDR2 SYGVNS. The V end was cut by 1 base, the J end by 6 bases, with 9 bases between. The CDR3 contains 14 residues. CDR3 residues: CASSELAEAGELFF. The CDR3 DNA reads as TGTGCCAGCAGTGAATTAGCGGAGGCCGGGGAGCTGTTTTTT.

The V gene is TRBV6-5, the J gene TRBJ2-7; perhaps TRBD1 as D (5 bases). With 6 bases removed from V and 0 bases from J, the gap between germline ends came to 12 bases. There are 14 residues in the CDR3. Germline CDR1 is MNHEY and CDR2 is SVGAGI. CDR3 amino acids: CASRRQSLSYEQYF. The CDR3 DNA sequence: TGTGCCAGCAGGCGACAGTCCCTCTCCTACGAGCAGTACTTC.

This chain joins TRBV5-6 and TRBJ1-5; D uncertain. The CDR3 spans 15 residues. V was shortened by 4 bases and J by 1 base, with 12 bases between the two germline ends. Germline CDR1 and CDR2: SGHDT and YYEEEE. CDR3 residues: CASSVGTVSNQPQHF. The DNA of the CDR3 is TGTGCCAGCAGCGTGGGCACAGTGAGCAATCAGCCCCAGCATTTT. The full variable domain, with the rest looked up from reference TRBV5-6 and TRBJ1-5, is DAGVTQSPTHLIKTRGQQVTLRCSPKSGHDTVSWYQQALGQGPQFIFQYYEEEERQRGNFPDRFSGHQFPNYSSELNVNALLLGDSALYLCASSVGTVSNQPQHFGDGTRLSIL.

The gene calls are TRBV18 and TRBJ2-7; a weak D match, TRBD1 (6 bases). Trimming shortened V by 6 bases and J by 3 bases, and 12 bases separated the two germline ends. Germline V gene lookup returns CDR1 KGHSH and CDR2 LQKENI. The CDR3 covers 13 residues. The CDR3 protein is CASSQDRGYEQYF. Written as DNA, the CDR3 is TGTGCCAGCTCCCAGGACAGAGGCTACGAGCAGTACTTC.

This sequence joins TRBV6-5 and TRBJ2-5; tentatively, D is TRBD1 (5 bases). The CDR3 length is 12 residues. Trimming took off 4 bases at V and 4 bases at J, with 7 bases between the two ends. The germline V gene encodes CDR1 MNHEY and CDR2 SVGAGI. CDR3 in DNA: TGTGCCAGCAGTTCCCAGGGAGAGACCCAGTACTTC. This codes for CASSSQGETQYF.

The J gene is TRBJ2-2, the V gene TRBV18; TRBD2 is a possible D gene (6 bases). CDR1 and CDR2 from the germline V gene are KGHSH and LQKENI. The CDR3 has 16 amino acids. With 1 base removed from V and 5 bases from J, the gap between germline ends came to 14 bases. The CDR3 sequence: CASSPLVIAETGELFF. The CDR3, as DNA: TGTGCCAGCTCACCACTCGTAATAGCGGAGACCGGGGAGCTGTTTTTT.

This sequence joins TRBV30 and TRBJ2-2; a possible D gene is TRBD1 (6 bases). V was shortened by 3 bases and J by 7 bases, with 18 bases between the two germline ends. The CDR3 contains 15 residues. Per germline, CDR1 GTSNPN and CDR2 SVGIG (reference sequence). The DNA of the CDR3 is TGTGCCTGGAGACCTAAACAGGGATTGAGCGGGGAGCTGTTTTTT. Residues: CAWRPKQGLSGELFF.

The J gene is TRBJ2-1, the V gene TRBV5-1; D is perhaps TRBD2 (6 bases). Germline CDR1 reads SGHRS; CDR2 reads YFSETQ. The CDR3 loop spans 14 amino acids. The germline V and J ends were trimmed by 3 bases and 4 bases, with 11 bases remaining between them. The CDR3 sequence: CASSSTRVYNEQFF. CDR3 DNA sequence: TGCGCCAGCAGCTCGACTAGAGTTTACAATGAGCAGTTCTTC.

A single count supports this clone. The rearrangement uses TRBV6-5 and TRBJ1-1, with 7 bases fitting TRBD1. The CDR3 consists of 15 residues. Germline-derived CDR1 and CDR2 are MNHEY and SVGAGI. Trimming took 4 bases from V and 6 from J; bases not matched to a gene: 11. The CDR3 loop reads CASSLYTGERAEAFF. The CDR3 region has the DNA TGTGCCAGCAGTTTATATACAGGGGAGAGGGCTGAAGCTTTCTTT.

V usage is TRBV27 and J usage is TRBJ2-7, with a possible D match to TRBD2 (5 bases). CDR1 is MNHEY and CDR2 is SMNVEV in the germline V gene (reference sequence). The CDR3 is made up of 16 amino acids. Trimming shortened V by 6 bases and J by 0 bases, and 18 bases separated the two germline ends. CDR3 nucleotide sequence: TGTGCCAGCAGCCCCACCCGGACTTCTAGCTCCTACGAGCAGTACTTC. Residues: CASSPTRTSSSYEQYF.

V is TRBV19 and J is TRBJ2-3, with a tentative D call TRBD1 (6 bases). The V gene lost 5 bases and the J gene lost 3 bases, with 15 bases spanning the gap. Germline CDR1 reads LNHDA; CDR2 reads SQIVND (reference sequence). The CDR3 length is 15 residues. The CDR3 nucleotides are TGTGCCAGTAGTGTGTCACAGGGTCCTACAGATACGCAGTATTTT. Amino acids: CASSVSQGPTDTQYF.

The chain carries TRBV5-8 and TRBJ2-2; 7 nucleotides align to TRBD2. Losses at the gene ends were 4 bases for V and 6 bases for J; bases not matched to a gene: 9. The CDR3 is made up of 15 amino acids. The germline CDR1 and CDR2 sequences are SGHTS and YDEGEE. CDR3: CASSLGLGRAGELFF. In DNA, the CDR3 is TGTGCCAGCAGCCTAGGACTAGGTCGGGCCGGGGAGCTGTTTTTT. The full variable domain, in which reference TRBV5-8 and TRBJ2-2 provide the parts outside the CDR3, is EAGVTQSPTHLIKTRGQQATLRCSPISGHTSVYWYQQALGLGLQFLLWYDEGEERNRGNFPPRFSGRQFPNYSSELNVNALELEDSALYLCASSLGLGRAGELFFGEGSRLTVL.

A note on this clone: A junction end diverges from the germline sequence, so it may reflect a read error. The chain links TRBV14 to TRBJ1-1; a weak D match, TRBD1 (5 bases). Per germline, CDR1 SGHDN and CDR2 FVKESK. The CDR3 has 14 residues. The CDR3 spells CASSKEQVNTEAFF. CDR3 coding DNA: TGTGCCAGCAGCAAAGAACAGGTGAACACTGAAGCTTTCTTT.